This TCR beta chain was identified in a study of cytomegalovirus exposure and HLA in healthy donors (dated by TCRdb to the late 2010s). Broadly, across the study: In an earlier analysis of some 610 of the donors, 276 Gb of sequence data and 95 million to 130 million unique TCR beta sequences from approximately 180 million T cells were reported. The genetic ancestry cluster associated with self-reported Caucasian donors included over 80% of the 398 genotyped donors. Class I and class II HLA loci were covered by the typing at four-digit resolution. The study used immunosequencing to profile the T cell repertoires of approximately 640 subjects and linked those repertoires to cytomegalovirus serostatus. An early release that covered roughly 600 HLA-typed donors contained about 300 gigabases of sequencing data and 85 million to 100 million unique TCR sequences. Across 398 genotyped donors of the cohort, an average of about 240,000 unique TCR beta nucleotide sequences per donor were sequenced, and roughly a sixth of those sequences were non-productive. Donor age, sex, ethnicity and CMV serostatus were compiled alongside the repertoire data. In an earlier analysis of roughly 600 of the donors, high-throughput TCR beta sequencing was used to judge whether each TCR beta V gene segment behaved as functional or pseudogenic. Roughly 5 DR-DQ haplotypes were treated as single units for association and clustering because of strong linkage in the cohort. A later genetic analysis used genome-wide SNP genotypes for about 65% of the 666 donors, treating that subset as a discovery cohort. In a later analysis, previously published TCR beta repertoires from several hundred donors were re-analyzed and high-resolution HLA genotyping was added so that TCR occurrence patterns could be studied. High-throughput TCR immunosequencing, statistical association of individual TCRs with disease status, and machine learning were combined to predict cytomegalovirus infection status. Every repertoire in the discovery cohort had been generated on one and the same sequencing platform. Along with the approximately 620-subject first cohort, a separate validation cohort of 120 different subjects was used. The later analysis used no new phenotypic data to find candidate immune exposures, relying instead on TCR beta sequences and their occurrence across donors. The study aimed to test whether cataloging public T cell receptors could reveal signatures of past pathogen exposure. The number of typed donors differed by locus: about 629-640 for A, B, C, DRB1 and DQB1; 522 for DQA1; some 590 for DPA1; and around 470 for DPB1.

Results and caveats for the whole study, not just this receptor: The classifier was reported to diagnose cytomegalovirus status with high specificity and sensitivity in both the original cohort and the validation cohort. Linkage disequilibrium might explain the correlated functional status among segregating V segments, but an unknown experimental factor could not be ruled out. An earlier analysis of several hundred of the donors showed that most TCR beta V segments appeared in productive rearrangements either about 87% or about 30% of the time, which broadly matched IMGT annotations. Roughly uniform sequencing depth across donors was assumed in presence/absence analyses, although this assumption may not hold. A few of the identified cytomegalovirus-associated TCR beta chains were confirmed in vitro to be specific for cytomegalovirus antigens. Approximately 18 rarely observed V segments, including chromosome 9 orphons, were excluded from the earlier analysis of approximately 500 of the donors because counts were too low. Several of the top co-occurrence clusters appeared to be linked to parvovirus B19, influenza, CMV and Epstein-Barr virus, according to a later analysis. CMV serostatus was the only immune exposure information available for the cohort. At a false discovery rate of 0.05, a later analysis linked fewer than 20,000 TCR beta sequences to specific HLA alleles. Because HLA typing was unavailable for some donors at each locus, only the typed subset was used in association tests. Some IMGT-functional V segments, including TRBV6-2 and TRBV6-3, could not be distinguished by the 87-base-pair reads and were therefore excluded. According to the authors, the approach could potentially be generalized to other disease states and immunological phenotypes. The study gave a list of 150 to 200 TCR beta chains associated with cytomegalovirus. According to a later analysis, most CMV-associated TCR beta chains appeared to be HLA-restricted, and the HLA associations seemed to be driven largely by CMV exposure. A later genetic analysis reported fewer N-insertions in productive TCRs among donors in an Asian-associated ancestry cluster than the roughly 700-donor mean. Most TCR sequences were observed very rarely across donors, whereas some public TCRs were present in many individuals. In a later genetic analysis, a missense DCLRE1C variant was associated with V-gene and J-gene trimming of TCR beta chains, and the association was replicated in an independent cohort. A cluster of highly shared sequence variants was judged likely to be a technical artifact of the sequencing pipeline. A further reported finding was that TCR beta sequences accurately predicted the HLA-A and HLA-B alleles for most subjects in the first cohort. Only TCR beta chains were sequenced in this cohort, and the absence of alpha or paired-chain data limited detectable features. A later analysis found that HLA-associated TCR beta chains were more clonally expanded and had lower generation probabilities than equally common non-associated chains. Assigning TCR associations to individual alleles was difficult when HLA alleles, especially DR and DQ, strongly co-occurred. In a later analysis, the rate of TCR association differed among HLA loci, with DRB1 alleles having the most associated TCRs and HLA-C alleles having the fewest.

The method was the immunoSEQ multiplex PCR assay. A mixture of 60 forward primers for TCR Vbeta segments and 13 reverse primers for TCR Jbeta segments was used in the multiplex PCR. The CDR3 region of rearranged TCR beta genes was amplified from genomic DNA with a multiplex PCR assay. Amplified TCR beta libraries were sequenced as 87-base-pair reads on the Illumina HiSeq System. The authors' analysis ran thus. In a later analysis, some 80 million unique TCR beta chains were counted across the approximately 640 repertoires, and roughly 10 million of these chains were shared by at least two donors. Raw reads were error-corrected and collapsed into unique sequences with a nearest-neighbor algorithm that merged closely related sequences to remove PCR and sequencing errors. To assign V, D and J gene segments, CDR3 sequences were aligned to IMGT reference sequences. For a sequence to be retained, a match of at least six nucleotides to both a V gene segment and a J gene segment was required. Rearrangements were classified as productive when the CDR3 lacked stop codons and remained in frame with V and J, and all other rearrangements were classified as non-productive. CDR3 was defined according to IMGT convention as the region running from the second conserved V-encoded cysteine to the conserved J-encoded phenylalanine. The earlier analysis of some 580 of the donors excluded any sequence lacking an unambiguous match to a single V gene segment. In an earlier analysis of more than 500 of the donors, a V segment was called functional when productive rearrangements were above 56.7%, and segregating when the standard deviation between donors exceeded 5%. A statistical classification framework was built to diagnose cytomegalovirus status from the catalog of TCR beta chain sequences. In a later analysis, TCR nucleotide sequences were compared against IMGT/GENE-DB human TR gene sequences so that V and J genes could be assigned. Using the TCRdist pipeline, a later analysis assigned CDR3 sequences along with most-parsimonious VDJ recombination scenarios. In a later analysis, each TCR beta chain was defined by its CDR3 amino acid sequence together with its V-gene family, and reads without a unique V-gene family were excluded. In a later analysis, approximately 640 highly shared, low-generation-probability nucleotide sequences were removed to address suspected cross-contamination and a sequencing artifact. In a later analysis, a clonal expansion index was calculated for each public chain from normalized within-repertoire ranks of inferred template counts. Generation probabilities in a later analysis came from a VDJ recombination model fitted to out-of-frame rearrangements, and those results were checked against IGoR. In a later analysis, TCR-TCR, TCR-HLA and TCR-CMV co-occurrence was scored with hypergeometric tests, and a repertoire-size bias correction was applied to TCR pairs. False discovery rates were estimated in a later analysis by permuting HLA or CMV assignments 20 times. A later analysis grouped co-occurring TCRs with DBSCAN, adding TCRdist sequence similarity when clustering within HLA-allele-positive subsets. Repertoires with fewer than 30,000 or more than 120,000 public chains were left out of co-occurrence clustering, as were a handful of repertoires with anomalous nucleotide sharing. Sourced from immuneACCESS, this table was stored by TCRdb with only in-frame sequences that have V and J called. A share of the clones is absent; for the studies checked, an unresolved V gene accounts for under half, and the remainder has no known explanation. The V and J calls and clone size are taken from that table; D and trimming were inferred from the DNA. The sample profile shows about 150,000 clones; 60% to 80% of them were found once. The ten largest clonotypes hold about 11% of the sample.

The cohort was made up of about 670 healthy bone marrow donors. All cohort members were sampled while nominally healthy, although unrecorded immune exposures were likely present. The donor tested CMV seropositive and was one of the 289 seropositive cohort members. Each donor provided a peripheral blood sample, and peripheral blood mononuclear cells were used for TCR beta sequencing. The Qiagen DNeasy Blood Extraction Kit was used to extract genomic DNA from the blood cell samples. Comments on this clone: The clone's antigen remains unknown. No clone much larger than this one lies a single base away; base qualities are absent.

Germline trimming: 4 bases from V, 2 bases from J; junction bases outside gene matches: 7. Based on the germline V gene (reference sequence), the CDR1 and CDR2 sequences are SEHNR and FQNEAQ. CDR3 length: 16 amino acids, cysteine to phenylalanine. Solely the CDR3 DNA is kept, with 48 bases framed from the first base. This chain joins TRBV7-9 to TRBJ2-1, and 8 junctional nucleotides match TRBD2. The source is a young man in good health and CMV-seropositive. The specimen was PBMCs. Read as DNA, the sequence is TGTGCCAGCAGCTCGATAGCGGGGCTCACCTACAATGAGCAGTTCTTC. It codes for CASSSIAGLTYNEQFF. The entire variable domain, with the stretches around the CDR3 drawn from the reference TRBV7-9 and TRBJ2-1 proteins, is DTGVSQNPRHKITKRGQNVTFRCDPISEHNRLYWYRQTLGQGPEFLTYFQNEAQLEKSRLLSDRFSAERPKGSFSTLEIQRTEQGDSAMYLCASSSIAGLTYNEQFFGPGTRLTVL.